These 3 T cell receptor beta chains originate from one sample sequenced in a study of vaccination and CD4 T cells after COVID-19. No antigens are known for them. Researchers used the Oncomine TCR Beta short-read assay to sequence DNA from cultured CD4+ T cells. TCRdb passed the PCR reads through MiXCR, listing each CDR3 protein once. The sample includes more than 15,000 distinct CDR3 sequences, roughly 47% of them seen just once. The treatment here: approximately 9-day PBMC culture with coronavirus spike peptide pools or control peptides (ViraFEST assay). Sequencing was done on a sample of CD4+ T cells from blood, cultured in vitro. The source of these receptors is a human donor who had recovered from COVID-19.

This rearrangement joins TRBV5-1 to TRBJ2-6, with TRBD1 matching 10 bases. This CDR3 has 19 residues. Germline V gives CDR1 SGHRS, CDR2 YFSETQ. V shed 3 bases and J 4 bases; nucleotides not matched to a gene: 13. CDR3 residues: CASSSAPTGTGAGANVLTF. The CDR3 DNA reads as TGCGCCAGCAGCTCCGCCCCTACCGGGACAGGGGCCGGGGCCAACGTCCTGACTTTC.

The V and J genes are TRBV29-1 and TRBJ1-5; perhaps TRBD1 as D (5 bases). The CDR3 contains 13 residues. Germline CDR1 and CDR2: SQVTM and ANQGSEA. Deletions cut 7 bases from V and 6 bases from J, with 16 bases between. As DNA, the CDR3 is TGCAGCGGGGGCGAGGGACTCGGTCAGCCCCAGCATTTT. This translates into CSGGEGLGQPQHF.

The rearrangement uses TRBV7-8 and TRBJ2-4; D is uncertain. Germline CDR1 and CDR2: SGHVS and FQNEAQ. The V and J ends lost 1 base and 1 base respectively, with 5 bases between them. CDR3 length: 14 residues. The CDR3 loop is CASSLGVAKNIQYF. The CDR3, as DNA: TGTGCCAGCAGCTTAGGGGTCGCCAAAAACATTCAGTACTTC.